These 17 T cell receptor beta chains share one sample of origin, sequenced in a study of cytomegalovirus exposure and HLA in healthy donors. The protocol was immunoSEQ multiplex PCR, while the TCRdb copy is restricted to in-frame clones and leaves out a portion. The sample has around 160,000 clones, over 80% seen once. Input material: PBMCs. The receptors shown here come from a man aged 30-40 years in good health and CMV-seropositive.

This clone was observed a single time. The rearrangement links TRBV9 to TRBJ2-3; 8 positions agree with TRBD2. V shed 0 bases, J shed 1 base, and the junction held 4 bases outside the gene matches. Germline V lookup: CDR1 SGDLS, CDR2 YYNGEE. The CDR3 is 16 amino acids. This CDR3 is CASSVATSGGTDTQYF. Here the CDR3 DNA reads TGTGCCAGCAGCGTAGCTACTAGCGGTGGCACAGATACGCAGTATTTT.

CDR3 region: CASSWDREYYGYTF. In nucleotides, the CDR3 is TGCGCCAGCAGCTGGGACAGAGAGTACTATGGCTACACCTTC. This sequence joins TRBV5-1 and TRBJ1-2, with TRBD1 matching over 7 bases. CDR1 SGHRS and CDR2 YFSETQ come from the germline V gene. J was trimmed by 3 bases and V by 3 bases; bases with no gene match: 5. This CDR3 has 14 amino acids.

The chain is built from TRBV4-3 and TRBJ2-5; maybe TRBD2 (5 bases). The CDR3 covers 16 residues. Germline V lookup: CDR1 LGHNA, CDR2 YSLEER. V gave up 0 bases and J gave up 5 bases, with 16 bases separating them. CDR3: CASSQERALRGETQYF. For the CDR3, the DNA is TGCGCCAGCAGCCAAGAACGGGCCCTAAGAGGGGAGACCCAGTACTTC.

The rearrangement uses TRBV30 and TRBJ2-7; 7 bases map to TRBD1. The CDR3 sequence is 13 residues long. J was trimmed by 4 bases and V by 3 bases; bases with no gene match: 6. Per germline, CDR1 GTSNPN and CDR2 SVGIG (reference sequence). CDR3 nucleotides: TGTGCCTGGAGCTTGAGGGACAGTTACGAGCAGTACTTC. Its protein product is CAWSLRDSYEQYF.

Written as DNA, the CDR3 is TGTGCCAGCAGCTGGACAGGGAGAAGCGAGCAGTACTTC. This gives the protein CASSWTGRSEQYF. V and J are TRBV11-2 and TRBJ2-7; 8 bases are shared with TRBD1. V lost 4 bases, J lost 6 bases, and 5 bases stayed unmatched. This CDR3 has 13 residues. Germline-derived CDR1 and CDR2 are SGHAT and FQNNGV.

The chain uses TRBV11-1 and TRBJ2-1, with 7 bases fitting TRBD1. The CDR3 has 12 residues. Germline V gives CDR1 SGHAT, CDR2 FQDESV (reference sequence). V lost 5 bases to trimming and J lost 9 bases; unmatched junction nucleotides: 4. CDR3 residues: CASSPDRVEQFF. CDR3 coding DNA: TGTGCCAGCAGCCCAGACAGGGTTGAGCAGTTCTTC.

This chain joins TRBV5-1 and TRBJ2-3; 12 bases agree with TRBD2. Germline values: CDR1 SGHRS, CDR2 YFSETQ. This CDR3 is built from 14 residues. The V and J ends lost 3 bases and 6 bases, in that order; junction bases with no gene match: 2. CDR3 bases: TGCGCCAGCAGCTATGGACTAGCGGGGGATACGCAGTATTTT. Translation: CASSYGLAGDTQYF.

This sequence joins TRBV5-1 and TRBJ1-1; D perhaps matches TRBD1 (5 bases). The CDR3 length is 14 residues. Germline CDR1 reads SGHRS; CDR2 reads YFSETQ. Trimming removed 0 bases at V and 2 bases at J, with 8 bases between. CDR3 nucleotides: TGCGCCAGCAGCTTGGGTGGACAAAACACTGAAGCTTTCTTT. Translated, it gives CASSLGGQNTEAFF.

V usage is TRBV29-1 and J usage is TRBJ1-1, with 7 bases fitting TRBD1. V lost 5 bases, J lost 2 bases, and 5 bases stayed unmatched. From germline, CDR1 is SQVTM and CDR2 ANQGSEA. The CDR3 is 13 amino acids. CDR3 loop: CSVTTGINTEAFF. The DNA of the CDR3 is TGCAGCGTTACGACAGGGATCAACACTGAAGCTTTCTTT. Drawing the rest from reference TRBV29-1 and TRBJ1-1, the complete variable domain is SAVISQKPSRDICQRGTSLTIQCQVDSQVTMMFWYRQQPGQSLTLIATANQGSEATYESGFVIDKFPISRPNLTFSTLTVSNMSPEDSSIYLCSVTTGINTEAFFGQGTRLTVV.

The chain employs TRBV7-6 and TRBJ1-3, with D maybe TRBD1 (6 bases). Between the trimmed V and J ends, which lost 5 bases and 6 bases, there was a span of 23 bases. This CDR3 has 17 amino acids. Germline CDR1 and CDR2: SGHVS and FNYEAQ. The CDR3 sequence: CASSQPVGAGAENTIYF. The CDR3 region has the DNA TGTGCCAGCAGCCAGCCTGTCGGGGCAGGGGCAGAAAACACCATATATTTT.

The chain is built from TRBV6-1 and TRBJ1-2; D may be TRBD1 (5 bases). The CDR3 is made up of 14 amino acids. The germline V and J ends were trimmed by 4 bases and 5 bases, with 14 bases remaining between them. Germline-derived CDR1 and CDR2 are MNHNS and SASEGT. The CDR3 sequence: CASSAWQGGYGYTF. In DNA form, the CDR3 reads TGTGCCAGCAGTGCCTGGCAGGGTGGATATGGCTACACCTTC.

The V and J genes are TRBV4-1 and TRBJ1-5; 8 bases align to TRBD1. The V and J ends lost 1 base and 5 bases, in that order; junction bases with no gene match: 4. There are 15 residues in the CDR3. Germline CDR1 is MGHRA and CDR2 is YSYEKL. The CDR3 DNA sequence: TGCGCCAGCAGCCAAGGGGACAGGACCGATCAGCCCCAGCATTTT. It codes for CASSQGDRTDQPQHF.

The rearrangement links TRBV27 to TRBJ2-2; 12 nucleotides match TRBD2. Trimming at V came to 4 bases and at J to 6 bases, leaving 9 bases not matched to a gene. Germline assignment: CDR1 MNHEY and CDR2 SMNVEV (reference sequence). This CDR3 has 17 residues. The CDR3 coding sequence is TGTGCCAGCAGTTCCCCCCTAGCGGGGGGGCTCGCCGGGGAGCTGTTTTTT. Protein sequence: CASSSPLAGGLAGELFF.

The CDR3 loop reads CASSIDPSGGTLITDTQYF. The CDR3 DNA follows: TGTGCCAGTAGTATAGACCCTAGCGGGGGGACCCTAATCACAGATACGCAGTATTTT. J is TRBJ2-3 and V is TRBV19, with 11 bases identical to TRBD2. Trimming took 0 bases from V and 2 from J; bases not matched to a gene: 10. The CDR3 length is 19 residues. Germline CDR1 LNHDA, CDR2 SQIVND (reference sequence).

This rearrangement joins TRBV2 to TRBJ2-7; 9 bases align to TRBD2. The CDR3 covers 17 residues. Trimming took 7 bases from V and 4 from J; bases not matched to a gene: 17. Per the germline V gene, CDR1 is SNHLY and CDR2 is FYNNEI. CDR3 nucleotide sequence: TGTGCCAGCACCCCAGAGAACTTCGGCGGGGGGGCTTACGAGCAGTACTTC. Translation: CASTPENFGGGAYEQYF.

This rearrangement joins TRBV9 to TRBJ1-1; maybe TRBD1 (6 bases). Between the trimmed V and J ends, which lost 0 bases and 2 bases, there was a span of 14 bases. The CDR3 covers 16 residues. The germline V gene has CDR1 SGDLS and CDR2 YYNGEE. CDR3 sequence (DNA): TGTGCCAGCAGCGTAGGAGTAGGGGGGGGAAACACTGAAGCTTTCTTT. Encoded protein: CASSVGVGGGNTEAFF.

This clone was observed a single time. The rearrangement uses TRBV6-5 and TRBJ1-2; D gene uncertain. The CDR3 extends over 16 amino acids. Germline V gene lookup returns CDR1 MNHEY and CDR2 SVGAGI. Between the trimmed V and J ends, which lost 0 bases and 4 bases, there was a span of 15 bases. The CDR3 protein is CASSYSLGGASYGYTF. Here the CDR3 DNA reads TGTGCCAGCAGTTACTCGCTTGGCGGAGCAAGCTATGGCTACACCTTC.